This T cell receptor beta chain was retrieved from a study of identical twins (dated by TCRdb to the mid-2010s). At the level of the whole study: TCR alpha and beta repertoires from monozygotic twins, unrelated adults of various ages and cord blood were deep-sequenced to test whether fetal clonotypes persist. Replicate twin experiments were performed at different times using different library preparation protocols to rule out contamination.

Beyond this particular receptor, the publication reports: Zero-insertion analyses could be partly confounded by invariant T cells such as MAIT and iNKT, although diverse VJ usage argued against such confounding for most clonotypes. Conclusions relied on cross-sectional statistical analysis, since the same donors could not be followed over many years. Out-of-frame TCR alpha sharing in monozygotic twins was systematically underestimated by recombination models, whereas sharing between unrelated individuals was in agreement with the recombination models. Fewer insertions were carried by abundant cord blood beta clonotypes, a similar but weaker trend appeared in young adult naive repertoires, and no such trend appeared in memory repertoires. Out-of-frame TCR alpha sequences shared between twins showed an excess of low generation-probability sequences compared with coincidental sharing between unrelated individuals. In beta out-of-frame sequences, excess twin sharing was weaker, because having fewer shared sequences lowered the signal-to-noise ratio.

Library prep was done by 5' RACE. Instrument used: Illumina HiSeq 2000. Template switching added a universal primer binding site, and the final cDNA carried a unique molecular identifier that allowed TCR cDNA molecules to be counted accurately. First-strand cDNA for TCR alpha and beta chains was synthesized from specific primers in the conserved constant-segment region. To control for contamination, every cDNA library carried two barcodes: a SMART-Mk sample barcode plus Illumina barcodes. TruSeq adapter sequences, together with Illumina sample barcodes, were added in two successive PCR steps. The Illumina HiSeq platform was used with custom primers to sequence TCR alpha and beta cDNA libraries. As for how the authors treated the data: MiGEC processed the raw reads to extract unique molecular identifiers, while MiXCR was used to determine the CDR3 positions. Recombination models were inferred per individual with the repgenHMM and IGoR tools using an EM algorithm. The tcR package in R was used for shared clonotype analysis, with sharing normalized by the product of cloneset sizes. Out-of-frame nonproductive sequences were analyzed to study raw recombination free of thymic and clonal selection effects. TCRdb handled the public reads itself, with Q25 trimming in fastp and clone calling in MiXCR, and kept productive beta chains. Merged by CDR3 protein, the rows form single entries marked with the most common genes and DNA. None of the V and J calls come from the authors' own analysis; TCRdb made them. This sample has roughly 630,000 distinct CDR3 sequences in its table, and roughly 6.6% of those were observed once. 1.5% to 2% of the sample is in the top ten clones.

This clonotype was detected many times. No cognate antigen has been identified for it. It has no much larger one-base neighbor in the sample; base qualities were not kept. Every donor in the study was a healthy Caucasian. Three pairs of female monozygotic twins, all aged about 18 to 30 years, made up the twin cohort. Peripheral blood mononuclear cells were used as the source from which RNA for TCR libraries was isolated. The CDR3 holds 15 amino acids from the cysteine to the phenylalanine. This entry keeps only the CDR3 DNA: 45 bases, framed from base 1. The trim is 3 bases for V and 4 bases for J, with a gap of 14 bases between the germline ends. CDR1 and CDR2, looked up from the germline V gene, are MGHDK and SYGVNS. This same sample was also taken into another study, of yellow fever vaccine responses in identical twins. As that second study puts it: The authors reported that the T cell response to vaccination in identical twins appeared partly convergent and partly personalized. In identical twins, the study followed T cell clones that responded to the vaccine with precision.

This receptor was obtained from a woman younger than 30 in good health. The sequenced material came from PBMCs. The chain is assembled from TRBV25-1 and TRBJ2-3; the D segment cannot be called with confidence. Here the CDR3 is given as CASSEGSFSADTQYF. Here is the DNA: TGTGCCAGCAGTGAGGGCAGCTTTTCGGCAGATACGCAGTATTTT. Extended through the reference TRBV25-1 and TRBJ2-3 proteins, this CDR3 yields the full variable domain: EADIYQTPRYLVIGTGKKITLECSQTMGHDKMYWYQQDPGMELHLIHYSYGVNSTEKGDLSSESTVSRIRTEHFPLTLESARPSHTSQYLCASSEGSFSADTQYFGPGTRLTVL.